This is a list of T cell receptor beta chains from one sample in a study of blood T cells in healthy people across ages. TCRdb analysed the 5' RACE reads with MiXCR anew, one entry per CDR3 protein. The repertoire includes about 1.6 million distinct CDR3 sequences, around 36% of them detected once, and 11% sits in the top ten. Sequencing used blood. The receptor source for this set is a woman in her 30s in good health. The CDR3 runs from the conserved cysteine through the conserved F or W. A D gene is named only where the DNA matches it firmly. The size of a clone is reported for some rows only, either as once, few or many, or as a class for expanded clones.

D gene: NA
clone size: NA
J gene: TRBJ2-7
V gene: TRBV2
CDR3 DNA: TGTGCCAGCAGTGATTTAGGGCAGGGGAACTACGAGCAGTACTTC
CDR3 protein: CASSDLGQGNYEQYF

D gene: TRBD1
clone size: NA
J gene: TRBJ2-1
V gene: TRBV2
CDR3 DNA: TGTGCCAGCAGAGTAGGACAGGGTCCCTACAATGAGCAGTTCTTC
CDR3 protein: CASRVGQGPYNEQFF

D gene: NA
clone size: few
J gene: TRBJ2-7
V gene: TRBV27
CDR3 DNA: TGTGCCAGCAGTCCCCTACAGGGAACCTACGAGCAGTACTTC
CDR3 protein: CASSPLQGTYEQYF

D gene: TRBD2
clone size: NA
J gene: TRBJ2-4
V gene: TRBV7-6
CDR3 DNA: TGTACCAGCAGCTTGGGACTAGCGGGGGAGCAGTACTTC
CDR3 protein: CTSSLGLAGEQYF

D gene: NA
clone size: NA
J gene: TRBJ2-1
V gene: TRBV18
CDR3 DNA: TGTGCCAGCTCACCGCTTAACTCCTACAATGAGCAGTTCTTC
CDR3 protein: CASSPLNSYNEQFF

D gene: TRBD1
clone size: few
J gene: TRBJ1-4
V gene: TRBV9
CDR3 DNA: TGTGCCAGCAGCGAGACAGGGGTTAGCGAAAAACTGTTTTTT
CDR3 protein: CASSETGVSEKLFF

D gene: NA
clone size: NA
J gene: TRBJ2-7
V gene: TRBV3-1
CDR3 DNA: TGTGCCAGCAGTCAAGGAAGGGTTGGGGGCTACGAGCAGTACTTC
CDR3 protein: CASSQGRVGGYEQYF

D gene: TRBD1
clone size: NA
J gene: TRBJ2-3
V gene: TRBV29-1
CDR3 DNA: TGCAGCGTTGGGGGACAGGCTAGCACAGATACGCAGTATTTT
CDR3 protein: CSVGGQASTDTQYF

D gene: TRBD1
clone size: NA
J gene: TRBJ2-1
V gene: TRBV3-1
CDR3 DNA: TGTGCCAGCAGTCCCACCGGGACAGGGATCCTTGAGCAGTTCTTC
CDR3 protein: CASSPTGTGILEQFF

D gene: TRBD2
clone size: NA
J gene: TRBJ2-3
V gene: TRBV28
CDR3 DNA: TGTGCCACAAGGACTAGCGGGAGGGGAGGCGGCACAGATACGCAGTATTTT
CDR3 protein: CATRTSGRGGGTDTQYF

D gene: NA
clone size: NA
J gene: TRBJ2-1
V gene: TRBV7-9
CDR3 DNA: TGTGCCAGCAGCTTAGGTTCAGCATATTACAATGAGCAGTTCTTC
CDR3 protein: CASSLGSAYYNEQFF

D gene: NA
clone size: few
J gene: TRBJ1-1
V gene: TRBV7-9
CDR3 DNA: TGTGCCAGCAGCCGGTCGTATATGAACACTGAAGCTTTCTTT
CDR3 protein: CASSRSYMNTEAFF

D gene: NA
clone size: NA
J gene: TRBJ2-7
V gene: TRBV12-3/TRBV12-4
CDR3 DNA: TGTGCCAGCAGTCCATCCTTCGGGACCAGAAGCTCCTACGAGCAGTACTTC
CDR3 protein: CASSPSFGTRSSYEQYF

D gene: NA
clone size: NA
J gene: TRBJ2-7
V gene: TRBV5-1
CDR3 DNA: TGCGCCAGCAGCTTGAGTAGCTACCAAGAGCAGTACTTC
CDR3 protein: CASSLSSYQEQYF

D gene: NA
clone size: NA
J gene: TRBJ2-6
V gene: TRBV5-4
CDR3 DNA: TGTGCCAGCAGCTTGCCGGGGTTGGGGGCCAACGTCCTGACTTTC
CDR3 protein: CASSLPGLGANVLTF

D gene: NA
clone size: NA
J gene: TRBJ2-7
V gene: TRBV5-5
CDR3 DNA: TGTGCCAGCAGCTTGGAAGGGGCCCTGCCTGCTTACGAGCAGTACTTC
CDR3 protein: CASSLEGALPAYEQYF

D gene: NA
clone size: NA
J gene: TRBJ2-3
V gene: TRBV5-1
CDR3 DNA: TGCGCCACCCGAGGGGGGATAAGTACAGATACGCAGTATTTT
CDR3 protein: CATRGGISTDTQYF

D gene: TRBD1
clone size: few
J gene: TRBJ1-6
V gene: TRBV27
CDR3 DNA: TGTGCCAGCAGTCTCATCTGGACAGGCCATTCACCCCTCCACTTT
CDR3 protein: CASSLIWTGHSPLHF

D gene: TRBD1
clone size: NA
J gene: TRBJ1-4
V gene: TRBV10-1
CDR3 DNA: TGCGCCAGCAGTGAGTCGGGACAGGCGAAAAAACTGTTTTTT
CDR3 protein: CASSESGQAKKLFF

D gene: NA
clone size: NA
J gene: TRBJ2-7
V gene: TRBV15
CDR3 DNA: TGTGCCACCAGCAAGGCCCGGGGTAGCTCCTACGAGCAGTACTTC
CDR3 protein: CATSKARGSSYEQYF

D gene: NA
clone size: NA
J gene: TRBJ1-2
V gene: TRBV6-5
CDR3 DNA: TGTGCCAGCAGTTATCAGTCAAGGGGCGGTGGCTACACCTTC
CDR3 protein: CASSYQSRGGGYTF

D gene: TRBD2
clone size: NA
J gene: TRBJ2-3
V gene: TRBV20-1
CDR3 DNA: TGCAGTGCACTTTCGACTAGCGGGATTTCAGGTACGCAGTATTTT
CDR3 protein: CSALSTSGISGTQYF

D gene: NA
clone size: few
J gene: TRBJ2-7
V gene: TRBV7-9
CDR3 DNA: TGTGCCAGCAGCCCCGGGGTTCGGAGGGACGAGCAGTACTTC
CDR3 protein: CASSPGVRRDEQYF

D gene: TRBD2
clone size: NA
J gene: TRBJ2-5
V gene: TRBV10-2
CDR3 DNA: TGCGCCAGCAGTGCACTAGCGGGGGGATTTCAAGAGACCCAGTACTTC
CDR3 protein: CASSALAGGFQETQYF

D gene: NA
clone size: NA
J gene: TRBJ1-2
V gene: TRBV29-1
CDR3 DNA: TGCAGCGTTGGGACAGTCTTTGGCTACACCTTC
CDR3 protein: CSVGTVFGYTF

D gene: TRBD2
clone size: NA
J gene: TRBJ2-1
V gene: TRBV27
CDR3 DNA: TGTGCCAGCAGTCGACGAGCGGGAGAATTAGGTGAGCAGTTCTTC
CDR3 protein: CASSRRAGELGEQFF

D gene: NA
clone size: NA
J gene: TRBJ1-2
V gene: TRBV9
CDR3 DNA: TGTGCCAGCAGTGGTGGAGGGACTAACTATGGCTACACCTTC
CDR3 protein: CASSGGGTNYGYTF